This T cell receptor beta chain originates from a study of T-cell reconstitution after alpha-beta-depleted transplantation in children. During its preparation, the TCRbeta library received unique molecular identifiers. TCRdb used MiXCR to reprocess the PCR reads, holding one entry per CDR3 protein. The sample contains some 450,000 distinct CDR3 sequences, roughly 43% of which appear only once. As for this clonotype: Its antigen remains unknown.

The CDR3 contains 14 residues. Trimming shortened V by 5 bases and J by 5 bases, and 14 bases separated the two germline ends. Germline lookup yields CDR1 SGHRS and CDR2 YFSETQ. Overall study findings and caveats: Alpha-beta T cells about two months after transplant reportedly derived from several hundred expanded graft clones. From surviving recipient T cells and thymic progenitors came the high day-60 TCRbeta diversity observed in some patients.

This chain links TRBV5-1 with TRBJ2-1; D is perhaps TRBD1 (6 bases). This sequence was found in a girl aged 2-10 years with aplastic anemia, due to receive a stem cell transplant. The sequencing used PBMCs, collected before TCRalphabeta/CD19-depleted stem cell transplant. DNA for the CDR3: TGCGCCAGCAGTAGAACAGGGACGGACAATGAGCAGTTCTTC. Protein: CASSRTGTDNEQFF.